A selection of T cell receptor beta chains follows, all from one sample in a study of T cells in Graves' hyperthyroidism and ophthalmopathy. TCRdb independently ran MiXCR on the multiplex PCR reads; one entry per CDR3 protein. The sample consists of 600,000 or so distinct CDR3 sequences, about 14% of them appearing once. Sequenced sample: blood. The source of these receptors is a young woman with Graves' ophthalmopathy. The CDR3 runs from the conserved cysteine through the conserved F or W.

>TRBV5-1
CASSLAGLDTGELFF
>TRBV6-5
CASSYEVNSYNEQFF
>TRBV5-5
CASSQDQREYAGELFF
>TRBV24-1
CATRAGQGAMNTEAFF
>TRBV4-2
CASSQEQGVAYEKYF
>TRBV7-9
CASSSSGTDTQYF
>TRBV6-6
CASSYPSTGELFF
>TRBV5-4
CASSLGDGDTEAFF
>TRBV7-2
CASSLAGQFQETQYF
>TRBV28
CASRRSDPFLFF
>TRBV19
CASSNLGTGGSGANVLTF
>TRBV6-5
CASSYSGSKAKNIQYF
>TRBV20-1
CSARDEDRIGGYTF
>TRBV16
CASSQAHEQYF
>TRBV27
CASSFAPPASTSGIYEQYF
>TRBV30
CAWSVQWGTSPADTQYF
>TRBV19
CASSPGTSKYF
>TRBV9
CASSTRVMDPYNEQFF
>TRBV28
CASSLYSGRAGTGELFF
>TRBV12-3/TRBV12-4
CASSSRRSGNTIYF
>TRBV28
CASKGQGDGYTF
>TRBV5-1
CASSLEGRTDTQYF
>TRBV4-1
CASSQAGQGFTGELFF
>TRBV12-3/TRBV12-4
CASRLGAGDETQYF
>TRBV4-3
CASSRLQGVDGYTF
>TRBV2
CASSGPPYETQYF
>TRBV29-1
CSVEDLLEQFF
>TRBV4-1
CASSQEGGRTNSPLHF
>TRBV19
CASSILDSVGQPQHF
>TRBV28
CASRPPGQRTLNAFF
>TRBV7-3
CASSLTSHEQFF
>TRBV15
CATSRDTGAYEQYF
>TRBV6-2/TRBV6-3
CASSYSTSGMKETQYF
>TRBV7-2
CASSVGLRTDTQYF
>TRBV2
CASSKGTSGSFEQFF
>TRBV5-6
CASSTYRGLGVVGYTF
>TRBV4-1
CASSQTTSQGRDEQFF
>TRBV28
CASSLWLGLAGEITYEQYF
>TRBV3-1
CASSQGIIGYTGELFF
>TRBV5-1
CASSPGGGGRANYGYTF
>TRBV19
CASSMGQAMQPQHF
>TRBV7-9
CASSLDGSVNEQFF
>TRBV4-1
CASSQDETGGSSYNEQFF
>TRBV18
CASSPQDRVYSPLHF